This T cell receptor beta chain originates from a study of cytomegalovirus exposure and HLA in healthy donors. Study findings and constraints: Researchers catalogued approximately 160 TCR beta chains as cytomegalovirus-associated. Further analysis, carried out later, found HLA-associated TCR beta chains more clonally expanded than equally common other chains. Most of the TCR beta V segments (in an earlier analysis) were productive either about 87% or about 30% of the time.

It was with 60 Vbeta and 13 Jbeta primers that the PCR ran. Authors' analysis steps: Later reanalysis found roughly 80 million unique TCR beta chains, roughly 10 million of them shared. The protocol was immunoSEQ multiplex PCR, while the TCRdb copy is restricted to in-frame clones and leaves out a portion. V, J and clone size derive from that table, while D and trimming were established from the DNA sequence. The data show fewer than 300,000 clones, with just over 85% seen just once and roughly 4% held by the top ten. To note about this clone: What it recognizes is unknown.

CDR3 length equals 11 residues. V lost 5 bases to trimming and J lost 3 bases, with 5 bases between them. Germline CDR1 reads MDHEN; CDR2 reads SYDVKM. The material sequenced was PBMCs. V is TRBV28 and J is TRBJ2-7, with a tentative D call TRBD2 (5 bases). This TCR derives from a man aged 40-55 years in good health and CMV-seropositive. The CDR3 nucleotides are TGTGCCAGCAGTGAGGGCTACGAGCAGTACTTC. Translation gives CASSEGYEQYF.